This T cell receptor (beta chain) stems from a study of T cell responses to AZD1222 COVID-19 vaccine. Study results and caveats: White British people made up most donors, females outnumbered males, and clonal diversity was possibly underestimated. None of the repertoires were sampled until the peak T cell response had passed. At baseline, just five to seven AZD1222 recipients tested seropositive. Vaccination with two AZD1222 doses was followed by a rise in Spike-specific TCR breadth and depth.

Sequencing used immunoSEQ multiplex PCR; TCRdb keeps in-frame clones, though not all of them. The sample shows roughly 110,000 clones, 70% to 90% of them seen only once. The CDR3 has 15 residues. Germline V gene lookup returns CDR1 SNHLY and CDR2 FYNNEI. V lost 4 bases, J lost 1 base, and 5 bases stayed unmatched. Remarks on this clone: Antigen: not known.

The specimen was peripheral blood, collected 28 days after the second AZD1222 dose. V usage is TRBV2 and J usage is TRBJ2-3; 7 bases align to TRBD2. The origin of this receptor is an adult who received the AZD1222 COVID-19 vaccine. CDR3 sequence: CASSATSDRTDTQYF. DNA of the CDR3: TGTGCCAGCAGTGCCACTAGCGACCGCACAGATACGCAGTATTTT. Full variable domain (missing parts from reference TRBV2 and TRBJ2-3): EPEVTQTPSHQVTQMGQEVILRCVPISNHLYFYWYRQILGQKVEFLVSFYNNEISEKSEIFDDQFSVERPDGSNFTLKIRSTKLEDSAMYFCASSATSDRTDTQYFGPGTRLTVL.